These T cell receptor beta chains were read from a single sample in a study of blood T cell repertoires in COVID-19. TCRdb's copy holds only in-frame clones and misses some; the assay was immunoSEQ multiplex PCR. The repertoire consists of around 200,000 clones, with around 85% occurring once and the leading ten covering more than 8%. The sequenced material came from peripheral blood. The receptor source for this set is a woman of 80 years or more with acute or convalescent COVID-19. Each CDR3 is given with its conserved first and last residue. A D gene is named only where the DNA matches it firmly. Where a row states a size, it is once, few, many or the class of an expanded clone; other rows omit it.

d_call	v_call	j_call	clone_size	cdr3_aa	cdr3_nt
-	TRBV2	TRBJ2-7	once	CASSVSYEQYF	TGTGCCAGCAGCGTCAGCTACGAGCAGTACTTC
TRBD1	TRBV10-3	TRBJ1-2	-	CAISVGTEANYGYTF	TGTGCCATCAGTGTAGGGACAGAAGCTAACTATGGCTACACCTTC
-	TRBV7-2	TRBJ1-3	-	CASSSQMTGSGNTIYF	TGTGCCAGCAGCTCCCAAATGACAGGCTCTGGAAACACCATATATTTT
-	TRBV3-1/TRBV3-2	TRBJ1-2	-	CASSPKDRGFNYGYTF	TGTGCCAGCAGCCCGAAGGACAGAGGATTTAACTATGGCTACACCTTC
TRBD1	TRBV19	TRBJ1-1	few	CASSWDRNTEAFF	TGTGCCAGTAGCTGGGACAGAAACACTGAAGCTTTCTTT
TRBD2	TRBV19	TRBJ2-3	-	CASSTSGGDHTQYF	TGTGCCAGTAGTACTAGCGGGGGGGACCATACGCAGTATTTT
-	TRBV7-8	TRBJ1-4	-	CASSLDTGDGGLFF	TGTGCCAGCAGCTTAGATACGGGGGATGGGGGACTGTTTTTT
TRBD2	TRBV6-5	TRBJ2-7	-	CASRGLATYEQYF	TGTGCCAGCAGGGGACTAGCTACGTACGAGCAGTACTTC
TRBD2	TRBV5-1	TRBJ2-3	once	CASSLALAGESDTQYF	TGCGCCAGCAGCTTGGCCCTAGCGGGAGAATCAGATACGCAGTATTTT
-	TRBV13	TRBJ1-1	-	CASSFWQGGTEAFF	TGTGCCAGCAGCTTCTGGCAGGGCGGAACTGAAGCTTTCTTT
TRBD1	TRBV7-9	TRBJ2-2	few	CASSPDRGGSGELFF	TGTGCCAGCAGCCCGGACAGGGGTGGATCCGGGGAGCTGTTTTTT
-	TRBV10-3	TRBJ2-7	-	CAIRLTLSYEQYF	TGTGCCATCAGGTTGACTCTTAGCTACGAGCAGTACTTC
TRBD1	TRBV5-6	TRBJ1-6	once	CASSLLGTGGNSPLHF	TGTGCCAGCAGCTTGCTAGGGACAGGTGGGAATTCACCCCTCCACTTT
TRBD1	TRBV10-3	TRBJ1-2	-	CAISEGRGGREFGYTF	TGTGCCATCAGCGAGGGACGAGGGGGCAGGGAGTTTGGCTACACCTTC
-	TRBV7-3	TRBJ1-1	-	CASSQKGATGWDFLNTEAFF	TGTGCCAGCAGTCAAAAAGGGGCCACAGGGTGGGATTTTTTGAACACTGAAGCTTTCTTT
TRBD1	TRBV27	TRBJ1-5	few	CASSPGQSNQPQHF	TGTGCCAGCAGTCCGGGACAGAGCAATCAGCCCCAGCATTTT
-	TRBV5-4	TRBJ1-4	-	CASSLGGAGNEKLFF	TGTGCCAGCAGCTTGGGCGGGGCGGGGAATGAAAAACTGTTTTTT
-	TRBV6-5	TRBJ2-1	-	CASSYSMQGSNEQFF	TGTGCCAGCAGTTACTCGATGCAGGGATCGAATGAGCAGTTCTTC
TRBD2	TRBV10-3	TRBJ2-2	few	CAISHGLEGGELFF	TGTGCCATCAGTCATGGACTAGAGGGCGGGGAGCTGTTTTTT
TRBD1	TRBV5-6	TRBJ1-4	once	CASSLRQGATNEKLFF	TGTGCCAGCAGCCTTAGACAGGGGGCGACTAATGAAAAACTGTTTTTT
TRBD2	TRBV5-4	TRBJ2-4	-	CASSPTSGSVSKNIQYF	TGTGCCAGCAGCCCCACTAGCGGGAGTGTGTCCAAAAACATTCAGTACTTC
-	TRBV25-1	TRBJ1-2	once	CASSDPPRGFYGYTF	TGTGCCAGCAGTGACCCCCCCAGGGGTTTCTATGGCTACACCTTC
-	TRBV5-1	TRBJ1-2	-	CASSLDLGGYTF	TGCGCCAGCAGCTTGGACCTAGGTGGCTACACCTTC
TRBD1	TRBV29-1	TRBJ1-2	-	CSAPRTGTLRKGGYTF	TGCAGCGCCCCCCGGACAGGGACCCTGCGGAAGGGTGGCTACACCTTC
TRBD1	TRBV3-1/TRBV3-2	TRBJ2-2	-	CASSHIWTGGGGAGELFF	TGTGCCAGCAGCCACATTTGGACAGGGGGCGGAGGGGCCGGGGAGCTGTTTTTT
-	TRBV3-1/TRBV3-2	TRBJ1-6	-	CASSQKTNNSPLHF	TGTGCCAGCAGCCAAAAGACTAATAATTCACCCCTCCACTTT
TRBD2	TRBV6-5	TRBJ2-3	once	CASSYSRGAQDTQYF	TGTGCCAGCAGTTACTCGCGGGGGGCCCAAGATACGCAGTATTTT
-	TRBV10-1	TRBJ1-1	-	CASSDGGSNTEAFF	TGCGCCAGCAGTGACGGCGGTTCGAACACTGAAGCTTTCTTT
TRBD1	TRBV5-1	TRBJ1-3	-	CASSFGQGGIAGNTIYF	TGCGCCAGCAGCTTCGGACAGGGGGGTATAGCTGGAAACACCATATATTTT
TRBD1	TRBV11-3	TRBJ2-4	-	CASSPGTALRDIQYF	TGTGCCAGCAGCCCCGGGACAGCTCTTCGGGACATTCAGTACTTC
-	TRBV7-2	TRBJ1-1	-	CASSPLGGPRNTEAFF	TGTGCCAGCAGCCCTTTGGGTGGGCCTCGTAACACTGAAGCTTTCTTT
-	TRBV5-1	TRBJ2-3	few	CASSSTTGQTDTQYF	TGCGCCAGCAGCTCGACTACGGGCCAAACAGATACGCAGTATTTT
TRBD1	TRBV30	TRBJ1-2	-	CAWSRRDRGSGYTF	TGTGCCTGGAGCCGCCGGGACAGGGGTTCGGGCTACACCTTC